This entry lists 7 T cell receptor beta chains sequenced from one sample in a study of blood T cell repertoires in COVID-19. TCRdb keeps only in-frame clones here, not all; method: immunoSEQ multiplex PCR. The top ten hold under 2% of the sample, which has roughly 74,000 clones, about 90% seen once. Sample: peripheral blood. The receptor set was obtained from a woman of 80 years or more with active or convalescent COVID-19.

A word on this clone: One junction end does not reproduce the germline sequence, and a read error may be involved. The chain couples TRBV10-1 to TRBJ1-3; 8 bases fit TRBD1. This CDR3 region has 14 residues. Germline assignment: CDR1 WNHNN and CDR2 SYGVQD (reference sequence). As DNA, the CDR3 is TGCGCCAGCAGTGAGCCGCCCAACGGGACAGGAATCGGTTTT. Protein product: CASSEPPNGTGIGF.

The CDR3 loop reads CASSLSRGDTDTQYF. The CDR3 DNA is TGCGCCAGCAGCTTGAGCAGGGGGGACACAGATACGCAGTATTTT. V usage is TRBV5-1 and J usage is TRBJ2-3, with D maybe TRBD1 (7 bases). Germline lookup yields CDR1 SGHRS and CDR2 YFSETQ. There are 15 residues in the CDR3. The ends were cut back, 1 base at V and 2 bases at J, with 11 bases in the middle.

The V gene is TRBV29-1, the J gene TRBJ2-7; a possible D gene is TRBD2 (6 bases). V lost 4 bases, J lost 2 bases, and 18 bases lay in between. Looked up from germline, CDR1 is SQVTM and CDR2 is ANQGSEA. CDR3 length equals 15 residues. CDR3: CSVVGLFGGPYEQYF. The DNA for the CDR3 is TGCAGCGTTGTTGGATTGTTCGGGGGACCCTACGAGCAGTACTTC.

The sample holds one count of this clone. The V call is TRBV7-2, the J call TRBJ2-3; a possible D gene is TRBD2 (6 bases). Trimming took 4 bases from V and 0 from J, leaving 11 bases between them. Germline CDR1 is SGHTA and CDR2 is FQGNSA. The CDR3 is 15 amino acids. The CDR3 reads CASSSGTPSTDTQYF. DNA for the CDR3: TGTGCCAGCAGCTCCGGGACTCCTAGCACAGATACGCAGTATTTT.

V is TRBV5-6 and J is TRBJ1-4, with TRBD1 as a possible D gene (6 bases). CDR1 and CDR2 from the germline V gene are SGHDT and YYEEEE. This CDR3 region has 15 residues. Trimming took off 4 bases at V and 5 bases at J, with 15 bases between the two ends. The DNA for the CDR3 is TGTGCCAGCAGCGTGGAGGCAGGGGAAAATGAAAAACTGTTTTTT. Translation gives CASSVEAGENEKLFF.

The table lists this clone with a count of one. This sequence joins TRBV14 and TRBJ1-4; the match to TRBD1 covers 8 bases. Germline V gene sequence: CDR1 SGHDN, CDR2 FVKESK. The CDR3 is made up of 16 amino acids. The trim removed 3 bases at V and 10 bases at J, leaving 13 bases unmatched. DNA of the CDR3: TGTGCCAGCAGCCATCGCCTCGGGACAGGAGTTGGAAAACTGTTTTTT. Translated: CASSHRLGTGVGKLFF. The entire variable domain, with the rest obtained from reference TRBV14 and TRBJ1-4, is as follows: EAGVTQFPSHSVIEKGQTVTLRCDPISGHDNLYWYRRVMGKEIKFLLHFVKESKQDESGMPNNRFLAERTGGTYSTLKVQPAELEDSGVYFCASSHRLGTGVGKLFFGSGTQLSVL.

The chain links TRBV9 to TRBJ1-6; the D is unclear. This CDR3 contains 16 residues. In germline, CDR1 is SGDLS, CDR2 YYNGEE. V lost 0 bases and J 0 bases, leaving 7 bases between the germline ends. This chain's CDR3 is CASSVGLSSYNSPLHF. Here the CDR3 DNA reads TGTGCCAGCAGCGTAGGCCTGAGCTCCTATAATTCACCCCTCCACTTT.